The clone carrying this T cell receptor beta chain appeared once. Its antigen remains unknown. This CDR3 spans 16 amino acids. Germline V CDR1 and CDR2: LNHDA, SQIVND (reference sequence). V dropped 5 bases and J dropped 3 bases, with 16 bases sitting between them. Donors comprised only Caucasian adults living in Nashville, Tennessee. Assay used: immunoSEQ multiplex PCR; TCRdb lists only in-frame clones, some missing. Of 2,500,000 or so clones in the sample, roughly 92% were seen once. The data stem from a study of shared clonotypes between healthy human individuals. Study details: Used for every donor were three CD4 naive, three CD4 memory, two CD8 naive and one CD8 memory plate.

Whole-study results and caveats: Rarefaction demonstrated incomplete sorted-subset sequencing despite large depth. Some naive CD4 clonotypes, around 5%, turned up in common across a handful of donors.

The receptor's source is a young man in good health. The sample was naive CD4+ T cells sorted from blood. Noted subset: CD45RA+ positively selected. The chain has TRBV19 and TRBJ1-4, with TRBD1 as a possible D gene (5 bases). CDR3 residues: CASSPQQGTSNEKLFF. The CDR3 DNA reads TGTGCCAGTAGTCCGCAGCAGGGCACATCTAATGAAAAACTGTTTTTT.